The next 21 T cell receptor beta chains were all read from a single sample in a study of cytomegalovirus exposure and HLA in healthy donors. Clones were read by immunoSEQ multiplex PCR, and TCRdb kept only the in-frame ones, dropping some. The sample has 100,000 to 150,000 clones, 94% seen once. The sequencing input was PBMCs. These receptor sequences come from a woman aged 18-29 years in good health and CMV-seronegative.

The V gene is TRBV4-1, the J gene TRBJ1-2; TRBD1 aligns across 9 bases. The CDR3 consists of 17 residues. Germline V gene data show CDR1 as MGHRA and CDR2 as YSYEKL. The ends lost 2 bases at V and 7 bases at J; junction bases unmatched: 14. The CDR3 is CASSQPGQGRWGPGYTF. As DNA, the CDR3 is TGCGCCAGCAGCCAACCGGGACAGGGAAGGTGGGGTCCTGGCTACACCTTC.

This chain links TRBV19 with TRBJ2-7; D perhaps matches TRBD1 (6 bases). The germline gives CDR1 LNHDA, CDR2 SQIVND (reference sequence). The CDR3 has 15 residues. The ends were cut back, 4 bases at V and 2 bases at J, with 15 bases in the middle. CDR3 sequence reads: CASSNLATGAYEQYF. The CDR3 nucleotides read TGTGCCAGTAGTAACCTTGCGACAGGCGCCTACGAGCAGTACTTC. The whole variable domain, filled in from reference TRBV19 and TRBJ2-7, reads DGGITQSPKYLFRKEGQNVTLSCEQNLNHDAMYWYRQDPGQGLRLIYYSQIVNDFQKGDIAEGYSVSREKKESFPLTVTSAQKNPTAFYLCASSNLATGAYEQYFGPGTRLTVT.

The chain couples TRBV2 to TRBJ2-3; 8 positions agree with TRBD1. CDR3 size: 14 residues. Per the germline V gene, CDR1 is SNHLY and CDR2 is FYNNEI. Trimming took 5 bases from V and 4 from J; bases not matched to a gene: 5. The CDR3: CASSRDRSSDTQYF. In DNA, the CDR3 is TGTGCCAGCAGTCGGGACAGGTCATCAGATACGCAGTATTTT.

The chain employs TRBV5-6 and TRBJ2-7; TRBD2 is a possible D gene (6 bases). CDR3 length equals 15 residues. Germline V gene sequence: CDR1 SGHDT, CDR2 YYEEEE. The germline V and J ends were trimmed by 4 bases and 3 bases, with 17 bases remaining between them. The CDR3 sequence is CASSGGAGTIYEQYF. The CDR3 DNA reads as TGTGCCAGCAGCGGCGGGGCCGGGACCATCTACGAGCAGTACTTC.

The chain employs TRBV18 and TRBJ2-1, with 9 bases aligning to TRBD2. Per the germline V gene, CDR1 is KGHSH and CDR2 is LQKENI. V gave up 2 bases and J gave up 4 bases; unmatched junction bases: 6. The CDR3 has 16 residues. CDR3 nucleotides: TGTGCCAGCTCACCAATGCGGGGGGGGATTTACAATGAGCAGTTCTTC. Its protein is CASSPMRGGIYNEQFF.

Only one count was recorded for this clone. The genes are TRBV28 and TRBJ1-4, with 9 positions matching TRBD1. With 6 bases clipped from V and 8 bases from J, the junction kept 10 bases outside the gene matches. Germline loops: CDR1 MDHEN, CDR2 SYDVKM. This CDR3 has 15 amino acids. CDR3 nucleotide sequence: TGTGCCAGCAGGCCCGCCGGGACAGGGCAGGAAAAACTGTTTTTT. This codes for CASRPAGTGQEKLFF.

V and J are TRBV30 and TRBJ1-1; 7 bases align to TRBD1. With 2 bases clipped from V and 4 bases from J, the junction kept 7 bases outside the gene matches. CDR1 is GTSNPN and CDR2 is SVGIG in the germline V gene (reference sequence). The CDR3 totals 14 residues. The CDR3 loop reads CAWSLTNRGTEAFF. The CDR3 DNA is TGTGCCTGGAGTCTAACGAACAGGGGCACTGAAGCTTTCTTT. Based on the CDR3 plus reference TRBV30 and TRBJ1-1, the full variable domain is SQTIHQWPATLVQPVGSPLSLECTVEGTSNPNLYWYRQAAGRGLQLLFYSVGIGQISSEVPQNLSASRPQDRQFILSSKKLLLSDSGFYLCAWSLTNRGTEAFFGQGTRLTVV.

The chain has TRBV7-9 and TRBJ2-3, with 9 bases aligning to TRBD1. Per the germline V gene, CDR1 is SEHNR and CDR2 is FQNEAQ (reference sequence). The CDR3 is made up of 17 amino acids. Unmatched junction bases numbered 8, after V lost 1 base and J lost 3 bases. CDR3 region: CASSLGAGTGWTDTQYF. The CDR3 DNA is TGTGCCAGCAGCTTAGGGGCCGGGACAGGGTGGACAGATACGCAGTATTTT.

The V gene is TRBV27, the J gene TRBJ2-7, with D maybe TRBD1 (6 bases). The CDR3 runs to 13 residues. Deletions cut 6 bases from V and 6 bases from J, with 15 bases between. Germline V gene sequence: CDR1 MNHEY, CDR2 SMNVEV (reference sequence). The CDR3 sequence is CASSLSTGSEQYF. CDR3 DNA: TGTGCCAGCAGCCTATCCACAGGGTCCGAGCAGTACTTC.

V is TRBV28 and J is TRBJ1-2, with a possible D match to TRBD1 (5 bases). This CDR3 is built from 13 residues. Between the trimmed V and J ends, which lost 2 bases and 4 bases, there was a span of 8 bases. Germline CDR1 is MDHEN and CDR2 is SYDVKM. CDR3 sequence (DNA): TGTGCCAGCAGTTTAATCGGGGGCTATGGCTACACCTTC. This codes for CASSLIGGYGYTF.

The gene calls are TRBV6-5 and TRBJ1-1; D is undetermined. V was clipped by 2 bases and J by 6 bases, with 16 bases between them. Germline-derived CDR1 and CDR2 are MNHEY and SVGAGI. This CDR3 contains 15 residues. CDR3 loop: CASSYPVGYGAEAFF. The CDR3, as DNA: TGTGCCAGCAGTTACCCGGTGGGTTACGGGGCTGAAGCTTTCTTT.

The CDR3 coding sequence is TGTGCCAGCAAAAGTCTAGCGGGAGGGCCTGGGGGTACGCAGTATTTT. This codes for CASKSLAGGPGGTQYF. This rearrangement joins TRBV27 to TRBJ2-3; 12 nucleotides match TRBD2. With V trimmed by 7 bases and J by 8 bases, 13 bases remained unmatched. Germline values: CDR1 MNHEY, CDR2 SMNVEV (reference sequence). This CDR3 region has 16 residues.

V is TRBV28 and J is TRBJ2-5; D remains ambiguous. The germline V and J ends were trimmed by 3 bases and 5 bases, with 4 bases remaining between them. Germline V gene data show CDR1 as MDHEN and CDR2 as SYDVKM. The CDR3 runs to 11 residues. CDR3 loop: CASSLGETQYF. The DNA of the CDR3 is TGTGCCAGCAGTTTGGGCGAGACCCAGTACTTC.

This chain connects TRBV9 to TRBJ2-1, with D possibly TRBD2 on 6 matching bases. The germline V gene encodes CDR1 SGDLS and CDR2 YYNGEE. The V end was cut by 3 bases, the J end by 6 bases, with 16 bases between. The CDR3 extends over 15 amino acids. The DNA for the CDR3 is TGTGCCAGCAGCGAGAGCGGGTGGGCCATCAATGAGCAGTTCTTC. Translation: CASSESGWAINEQFF. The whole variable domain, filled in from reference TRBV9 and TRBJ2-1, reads DSGVTQTPKHLITATGQRVTLRCSPRSGDLSVYWYQQSLDQGLQFLIQYYNGEERAKGNILERFSAQQFPDLHSELNLSSLELGDSALYFCASSESGWAINEQFFGPGTRLTVL.

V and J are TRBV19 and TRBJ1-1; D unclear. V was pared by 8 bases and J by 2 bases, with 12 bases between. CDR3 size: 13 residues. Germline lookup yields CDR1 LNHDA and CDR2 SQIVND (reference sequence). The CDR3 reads CASGRALNTEAFF. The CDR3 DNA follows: TGTGCCAGTGGTAGGGCCTTAAACACTGAAGCTTTCTTT.

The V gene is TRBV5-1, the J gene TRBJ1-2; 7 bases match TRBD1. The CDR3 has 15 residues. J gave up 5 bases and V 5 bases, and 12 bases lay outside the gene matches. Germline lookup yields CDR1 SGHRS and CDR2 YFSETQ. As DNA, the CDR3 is TGCGCCAGCAGTGAGATAACCGGGACAGAGTATGGCTACACCTTC. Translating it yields CASSEITGTEYGYTF.

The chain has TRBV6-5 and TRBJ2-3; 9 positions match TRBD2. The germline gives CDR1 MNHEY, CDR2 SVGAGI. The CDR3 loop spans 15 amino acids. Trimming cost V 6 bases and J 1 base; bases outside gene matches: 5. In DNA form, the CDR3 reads TGTGCCAGCAGGGATTTAGCGGGAGGCACAGATACGCAGTATTTT. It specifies CASRDLAGGTDTQYF.

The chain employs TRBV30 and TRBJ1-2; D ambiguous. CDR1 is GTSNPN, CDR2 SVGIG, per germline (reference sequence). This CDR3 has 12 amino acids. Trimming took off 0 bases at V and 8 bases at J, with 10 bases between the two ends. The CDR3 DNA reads TGTGCCTGGAGTGTCACTGTCGCCGGCTACACCTTC. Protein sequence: CAWSVTVAGYTF. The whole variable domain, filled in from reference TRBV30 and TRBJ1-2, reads SQTIHQWPATLVQPVGSPLSLECTVEGTSNPNLYWYRQAAGRGLQLLFYSVGIGQISSEVPQNLSASRPQDRQFILSSKKLLLSDSGFYLCAWSVTVAGYTFGSGTRLTVV.

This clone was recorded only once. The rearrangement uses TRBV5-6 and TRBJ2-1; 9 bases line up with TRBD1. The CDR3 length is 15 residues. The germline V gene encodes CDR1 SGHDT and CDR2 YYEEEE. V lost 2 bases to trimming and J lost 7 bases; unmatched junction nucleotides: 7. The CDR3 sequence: CASSFGTGITNEQFF. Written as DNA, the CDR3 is TGTGCCAGCAGCTTCGGGACAGGGATAACGAATGAGCAGTTCTTC.

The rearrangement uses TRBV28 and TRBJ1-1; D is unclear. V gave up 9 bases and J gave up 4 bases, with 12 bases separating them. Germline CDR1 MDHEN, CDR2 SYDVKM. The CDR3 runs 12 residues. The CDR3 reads CASTGGLTEAFF. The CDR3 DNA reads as TGTGCCAGTACGGGCGGGCTCACTGAAGCTTTCTTT.

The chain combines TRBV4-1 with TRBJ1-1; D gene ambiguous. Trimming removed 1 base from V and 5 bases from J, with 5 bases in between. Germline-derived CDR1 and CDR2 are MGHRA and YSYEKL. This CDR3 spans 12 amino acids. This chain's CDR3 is CASSQGQTEAFF. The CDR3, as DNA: TGCGCCAGCAGCCAAGGGCAGACTGAAGCTTTCTTT.